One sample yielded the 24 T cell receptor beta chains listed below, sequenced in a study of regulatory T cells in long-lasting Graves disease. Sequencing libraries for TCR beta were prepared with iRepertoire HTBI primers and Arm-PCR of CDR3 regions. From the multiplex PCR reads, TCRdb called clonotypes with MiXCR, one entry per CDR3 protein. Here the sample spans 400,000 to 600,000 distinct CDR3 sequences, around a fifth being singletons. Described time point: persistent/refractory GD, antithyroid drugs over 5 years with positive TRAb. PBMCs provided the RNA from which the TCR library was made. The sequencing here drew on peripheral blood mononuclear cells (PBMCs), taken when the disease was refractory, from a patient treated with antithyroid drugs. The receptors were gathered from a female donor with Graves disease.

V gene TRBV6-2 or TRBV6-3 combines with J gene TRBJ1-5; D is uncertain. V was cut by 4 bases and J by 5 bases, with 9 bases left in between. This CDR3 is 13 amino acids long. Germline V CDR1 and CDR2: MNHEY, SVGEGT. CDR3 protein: CASSWGYDQPQHF. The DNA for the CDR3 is TGTGCCAGCAGTTGGGGTTACGATCAGCCCCAGCATTTT.

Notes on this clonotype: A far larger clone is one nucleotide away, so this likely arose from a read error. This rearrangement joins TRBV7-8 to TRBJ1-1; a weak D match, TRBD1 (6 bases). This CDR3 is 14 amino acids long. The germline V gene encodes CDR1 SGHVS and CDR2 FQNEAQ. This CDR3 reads CVSSPRTDSTEAFF. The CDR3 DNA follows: TGTGTCAGCAGCCCGAGGACAGATAGCACTGAAGCTTTCTTT.

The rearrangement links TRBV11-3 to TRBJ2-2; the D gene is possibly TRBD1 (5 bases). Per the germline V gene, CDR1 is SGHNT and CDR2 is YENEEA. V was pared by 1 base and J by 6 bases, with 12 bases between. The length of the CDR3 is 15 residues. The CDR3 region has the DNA TGTGCCAGCAGCTTAGGGTTTAAAGGGGCCGGGGAGCTGTTTTTT. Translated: CASSLGFKGAGELFF.

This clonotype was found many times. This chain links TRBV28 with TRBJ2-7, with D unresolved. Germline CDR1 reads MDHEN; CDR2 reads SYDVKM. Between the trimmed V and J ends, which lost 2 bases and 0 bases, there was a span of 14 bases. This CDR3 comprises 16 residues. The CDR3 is CASSLPLGWSSYEQYF. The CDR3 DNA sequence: TGTGCCAGCAGTTTACCTCTTGGGTGGAGCTCCTACGAGCAGTACTTC.

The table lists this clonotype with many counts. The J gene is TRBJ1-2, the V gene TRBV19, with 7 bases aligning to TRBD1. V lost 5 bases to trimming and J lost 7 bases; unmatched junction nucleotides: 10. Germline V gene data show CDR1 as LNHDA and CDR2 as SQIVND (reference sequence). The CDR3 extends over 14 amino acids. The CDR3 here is CASSLGTAWVGYTF. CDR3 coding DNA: TGTGCCAGTAGTTTGGGGACAGCCTGGGTTGGCTACACCTTC.

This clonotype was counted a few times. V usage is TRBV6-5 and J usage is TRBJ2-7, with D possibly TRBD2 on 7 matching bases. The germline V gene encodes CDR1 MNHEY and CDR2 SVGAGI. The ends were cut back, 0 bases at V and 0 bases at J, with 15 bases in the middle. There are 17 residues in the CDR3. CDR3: CASSYSMGGGPSYEQYF. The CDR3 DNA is TGTGCCAGCAGTTACTCGATGGGGGGGGGGCCCTCCTACGAGCAGTACTTC.

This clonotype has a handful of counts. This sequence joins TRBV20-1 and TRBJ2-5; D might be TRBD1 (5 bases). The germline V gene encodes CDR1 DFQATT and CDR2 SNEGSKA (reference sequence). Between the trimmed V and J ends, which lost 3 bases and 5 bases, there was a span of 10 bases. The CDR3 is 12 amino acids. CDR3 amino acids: CSASLQEETQYF. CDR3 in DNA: TGCAGTGCTAGTTTACAGGAGGAGACCCAGTACTTC.

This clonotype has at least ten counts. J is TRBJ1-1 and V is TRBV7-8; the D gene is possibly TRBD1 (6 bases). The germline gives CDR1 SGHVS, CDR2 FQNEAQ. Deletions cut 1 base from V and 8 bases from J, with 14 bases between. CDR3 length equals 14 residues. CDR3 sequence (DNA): TGTGCCAGCAGCTTAGACAGGGCGGGATGGGAAGCTTTCTTT. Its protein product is CASSLDRAGWEAFF.

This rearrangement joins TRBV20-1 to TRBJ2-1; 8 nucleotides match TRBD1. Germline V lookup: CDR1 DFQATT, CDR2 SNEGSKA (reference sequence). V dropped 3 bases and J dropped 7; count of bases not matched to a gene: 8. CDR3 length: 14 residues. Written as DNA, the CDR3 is TGCAGTGCTAGCCTTCCGGGACAGGTGAATGAGCAGTTCTTC. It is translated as CSASLPGQVNEQFF.

The CDR3 nucleotides are TGTGCCAGCAGCCTGGGACCAGACCGATCTTACGAGCAGTACTTC. Protein: CASSLGPDRSYEQYF. The chain employs TRBV7-8 and TRBJ2-7; either TRBD1 or TRBD2 may fit D (5 bases each). Trimming left V 5 bases short and J 4 bases short, with 18 bases between. The CDR3 length is 15 residues. CDR1 is SGHVS and CDR2 is FQNEAQ in the germline V gene.

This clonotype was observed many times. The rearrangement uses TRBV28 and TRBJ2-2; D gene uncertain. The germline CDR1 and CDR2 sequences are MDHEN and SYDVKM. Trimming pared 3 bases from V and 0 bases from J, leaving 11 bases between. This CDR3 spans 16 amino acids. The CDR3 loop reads CASSFIGRANTGELFF. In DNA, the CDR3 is TGTGCCAGCAGTTTTATTGGCCGAGCGAACACCGGGGAGCTGTTTTTT.

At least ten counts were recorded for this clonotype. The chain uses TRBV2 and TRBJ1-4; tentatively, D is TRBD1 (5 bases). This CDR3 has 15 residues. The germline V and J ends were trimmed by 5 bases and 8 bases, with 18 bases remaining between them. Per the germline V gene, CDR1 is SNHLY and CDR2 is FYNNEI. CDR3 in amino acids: CASSRDRGDGEKLFF. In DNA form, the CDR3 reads TGTGCCAGCAGTAGAGACCGGGGCGATGGCGAAAAACTGTTTTTT.

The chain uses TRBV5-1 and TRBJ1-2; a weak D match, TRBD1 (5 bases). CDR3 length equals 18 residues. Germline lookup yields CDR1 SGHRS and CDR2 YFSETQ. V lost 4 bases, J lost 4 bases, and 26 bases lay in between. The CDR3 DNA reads TGCGCCAGCAGCACCGGGGGTCGGGGGGAAGCGGATGCCTATGGCTACACCTTC. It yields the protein CASSTGGRGEADAYGYTF.

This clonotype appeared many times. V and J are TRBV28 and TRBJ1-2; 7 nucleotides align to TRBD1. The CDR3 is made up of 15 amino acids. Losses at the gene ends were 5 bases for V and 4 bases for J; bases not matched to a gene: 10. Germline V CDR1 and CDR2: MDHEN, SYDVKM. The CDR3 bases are TGTGCCAGCAGTCAGACAGGGTTGGAGCCCTATGGCTACACCTTC. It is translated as CASSQTGLEPYGYTF.

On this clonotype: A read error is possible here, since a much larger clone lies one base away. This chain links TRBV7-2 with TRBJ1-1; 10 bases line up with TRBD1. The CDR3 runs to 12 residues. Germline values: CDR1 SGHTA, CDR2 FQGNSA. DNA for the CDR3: TGTGCCGGCAGCGACAGGGGGCCTGAAGCTTTCTTT. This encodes CAGSDRGPEAFF.

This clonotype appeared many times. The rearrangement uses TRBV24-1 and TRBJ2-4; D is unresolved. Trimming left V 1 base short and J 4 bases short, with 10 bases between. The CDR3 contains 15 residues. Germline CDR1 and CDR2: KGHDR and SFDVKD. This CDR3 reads CATSDLGRPKNIQYF. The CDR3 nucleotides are TGTGCCACCAGTGATTTAGGCAGGCCAAAAAACATTCAGTACTTC.

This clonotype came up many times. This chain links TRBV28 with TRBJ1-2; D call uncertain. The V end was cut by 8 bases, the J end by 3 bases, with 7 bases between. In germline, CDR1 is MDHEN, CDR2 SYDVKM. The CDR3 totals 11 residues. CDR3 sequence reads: CASRNHYGYTF. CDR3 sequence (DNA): TGTGCCAGCCGTAATCACTATGGCTACACCTTC.

DNA for the CDR3: TGCAGCGTGGGGACATCTAACTATGGCTACACCTTC. Amino acid sequence: CSVGTSNYGYTF. This rearrangement joins TRBV29-1 to TRBJ1-2; tentative D call: TRBD1 (6 bases). The CDR3 consists of 12 residues. The germline V gene has CDR1 SQVTM and CDR2 ANQGSEA. Trimming took off 6 bases at V and 0 bases at J, with 8 bases between the two ends.

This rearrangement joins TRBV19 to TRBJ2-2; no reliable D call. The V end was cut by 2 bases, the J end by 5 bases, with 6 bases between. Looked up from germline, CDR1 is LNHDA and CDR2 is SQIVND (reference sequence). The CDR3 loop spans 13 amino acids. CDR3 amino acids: CASSIQVTGELFF. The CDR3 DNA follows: TGTGCCAGTAGTATACAAGTAACCGGGGAGCTGTTTTTT.

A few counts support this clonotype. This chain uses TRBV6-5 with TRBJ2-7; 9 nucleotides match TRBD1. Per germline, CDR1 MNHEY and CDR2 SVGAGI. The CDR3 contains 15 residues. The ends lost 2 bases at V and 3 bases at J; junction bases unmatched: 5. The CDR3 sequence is CASSYEDRGHYEQYF. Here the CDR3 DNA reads TGTGCCAGCAGTTACGAGGACAGGGGCCACTACGAGCAGTACTTC.

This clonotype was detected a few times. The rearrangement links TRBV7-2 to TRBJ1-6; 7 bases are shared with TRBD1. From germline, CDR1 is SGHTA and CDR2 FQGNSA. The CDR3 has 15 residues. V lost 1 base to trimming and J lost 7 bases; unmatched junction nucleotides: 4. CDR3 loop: CASSLVGGQNSPLHF. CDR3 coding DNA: TGTGCCAGCAGCTTAGTTGGGGGACAGAATTCACCCCTCCACTTT.

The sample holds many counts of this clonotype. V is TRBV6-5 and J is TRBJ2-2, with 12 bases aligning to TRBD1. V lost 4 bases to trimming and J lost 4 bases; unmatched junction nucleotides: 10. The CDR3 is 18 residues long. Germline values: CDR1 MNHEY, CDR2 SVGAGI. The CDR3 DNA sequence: TGTGCCAGCAGTTCGGGACAGGGGGCGCGTCGGGGCACCGGGGAGCTGTTTTTT. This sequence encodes CASSSGQGARRGTGELFF.

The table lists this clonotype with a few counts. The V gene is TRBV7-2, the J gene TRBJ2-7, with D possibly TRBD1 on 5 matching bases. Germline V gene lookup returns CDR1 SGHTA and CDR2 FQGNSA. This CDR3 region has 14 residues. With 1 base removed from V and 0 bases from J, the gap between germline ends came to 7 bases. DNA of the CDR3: TGTGCCAGCAGCTTAGAGGGGCACTCCTACGAGCAGTACTTC. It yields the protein CASSLEGHSYEQYF.

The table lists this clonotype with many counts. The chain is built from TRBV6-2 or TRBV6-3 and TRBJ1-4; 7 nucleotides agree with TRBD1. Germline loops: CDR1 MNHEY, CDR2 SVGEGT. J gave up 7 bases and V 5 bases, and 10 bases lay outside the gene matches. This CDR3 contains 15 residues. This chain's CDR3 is CASSDPTGQGEKLFF. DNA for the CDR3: TGTGCCAGCAGTGACCCGACAGGGCAGGGTGAAAAACTGTTTTTT.